This TCR beta chain originates from a study of Ad26.COV2.S vaccination and SARS-CoV-2 variants listed by TCRdb under 2021. Regarding the research as a whole: Vaccine-arm donors came from COV1001, a multicentre, randomized, double-blind, placebo-controlled phase I-IIa trial of Ad26.COV2.S in healthy adults. Dosing of Ad26.COV2.S was intramuscular, at either 5x10^10 or 1x10^11 viral particles, delivered as one shot or as two shots spaced 56 days apart. TCRbeta repertoire sequencing was used to assess the specificity and breadth of SARS-CoV-2-reactive T cell receptors after Ad26.COV2.S vaccination. The TCR-sequenced set comprised around 30 samples: around 20 Ad26.COV2.S vaccine recipients, 5 placebo recipients and 8 SARS-CoV-2 convalescent individuals. Participants in the trial were split at random into five groups of five each, receiving low-dose or high-dose Ad26.COV2.S once or twice, or else placebo on both occasions. Throughout the experiments and outcome assessment, investigators stayed blinded to trial group allocation. The research as a whole found: Non-spike TCR breadth was comparable between vaccine and placebo recipients, consistent with the vaccine containing only spike. The study lacked the statistical power to compare responses across vaccine doses or regimens. Compared with placebo recipients, Ad26.COV2.S recipients showed higher spike-specific TCR breadth (P = 0.0014). It was noted by the authors that total T cell responses may have been underestimated by the TCR breadth and depth analyses. After vaccination, spike-specific CD8+ and CD4+ T cell responses were reported to show substantial breadth.

The label giving this sample's treatment or condition can be read as: 15 to 20 received Ad26.COV2.S at low or high dose, single or two shots; five or six received placebo; per-sample allocation not given. Repertoires of vaccine and placebo recipients were sequenced from samples collected on day 63 after the first injection. Between 29 July and 7 August 2020, Cohort 1b enrolled about 27 adults aged 18-55 years at one site in Boston, USA. As a vaccine, Ad26.COV2.S was a replication-incompetent adenovirus type 26 vector that expressed a prefusion-stabilized SARS-CoV-2 spike protein derived from the original Wuhan strain. This clone has only one observation. It lacks a known antigen. No much larger clonotype is one base removed from it; base qualities were not supplied. The immunoSEQ Assay was used to sequence TCRbeta CDR3 regions. After extraction, genomic DNA underwent amplification by bias-controlled multiplex PCR, followed by high-throughput sequencing. The study's own analysis went as follows. To quantify the absolute abundance of each unique TCRbeta CDR3 region, sequences were collapsed and filtered. T cell fraction was estimated by normalization of TCRbeta template counts to usable DNA, with usable DNA being measured through amplification of reference genes present in all nucleated cells. Repertoire TCRs were annotated as SARS-CoV-2-specific when V gene, CDR3 amino acid sequence and J gene were exactly matched to a known reactive TCR set. MIRA supplied the reference SARS-CoV-2 TCR set, which was filtered for enrichment in COVID-19-positive ImmuneCODE repertoires so that public or cross-reactive TCRs were removed. Drawing on the MIRA antigens, annotated TCRs were analysed further at the level of specific ORF or position within ORF. Depth was the summed frequency of annotated unique rearrangements, while breadth was defined as annotated unique rearrangements over total unique productive rearrangements. TCR breadth was compared between groups using two-sided Wilcoxon rank-sum tests. TCRdb limited this immuneACCESS table to in-frame rearrangements with V and J called. A share of clones is missing; checked studies link under half to unresolved V genes, and the rest is unexplained. D and trimming were read from the DNA, whereas the V and J calls and clone size are those reported in that table. Within this sample are fewer than 400,000 clones, with approximately 90% of them counted one time only. The ten most abundant clones make up 3.5% of the sample.

The CDR3 starts with the cysteine, ends with the phenylalanine, and has 13 residues. Just the 39-base CDR3 DNA is kept, in frame starting at base 1. Deletion took 3 bases off V and 7 bases off J, with a span of 13 bases between the germline ends. The germline V gene (reference sequence) sets CDR1 to MNHEY and CDR2 to SMNVEV. This sample comprised peripheral blood, obtained in a trial of Ad26.COV2.S vaccine versus placebo. The chain couples TRBV27 to TRBJ2-7; TRBD1 might be the D gene, on 6 matching bases. The sequence derives from a person aged 18 to 59 who received the Ad26.COV2.S COVID-19 vaccine or a placebo. The CDR3 sequence is CASSFQTGREQYF. At the DNA level, the sequence is TGTGCCAGCAGTTTTCAAACAGGGCGTGAGCAGTACTTC.